Listed below are T cell receptor beta chains from one sample, sequenced in a study of blood T cell repertoires in COVID-19. Clones were sequenced by immunoSEQ multiplex PCR, and TCRdb holds only the in-frame ones, with some missing. The data show approximately 340,000 clones, 80% to 90% seen once. Sequencing was performed on peripheral blood. The receptors shown here come from a man aged 25 to 45 with active or convalescent COVID-19. The CDR3 runs from the conserved cysteine through the conserved F or W. D genes are given only for firm matches. The size of a clone is reported for some rows only, either as once, few or many, or as a class for expanded clones.

V: TRBV30
size: NA
D: NA
J: TRBJ2-3
CDR3: CAWRRSRVQYF
DNA: TGTGCCTGGAGAAGGAGCCGCGTGCAGTATTTT

V: TRBV18
size: few
D: TRBD1
J: TRBJ2-4
CDR3: CASSPPGTVKNIQYF
DNA: TGTGCCAGCTCACCACCCGGGACAGTGAAAAACATTCAGTACTTC

V: TRBV2
size: NA
D: NA
J: TRBJ1-2
CDR3: CASSSQGFGGYTF
DNA: TGTGCCAGCAGTTCACAGGGTTTTGGTGGCTACACCTTC

V: TRBV4-3
size: NA
D: TRBD2
J: TRBJ2-3
CDR3: CASSQGLAGSSDTQYF
DNA: TGCGCCAGCAGCCAAGGACTAGCGGGTAGCTCAGATACGCAGTATTTT

V: TRBV3-1/TRBV3-2
size: once
D: NA
J: TRBJ1-4
CDR3: CASSQDPRDEKLFF
DNA: TGTGCCAGCAGCCAAGACCCCAGGGATGAAAAACTGTTTTTT

V: TRBV30
size: NA
D: NA
J: TRBJ1-6
CDR3: CAWSRRSSYNSPLHF
DNA: TGTGCCTGGAGTCGACGGAGCTCCTATAATTCACCCCTCCACTTT

V: TRBV28
size: NA
D: NA
J: TRBJ2-3
CDR3: CASSPITGPGDTQYF
DNA: TGTGCCAGCAGTCCTATTACAGGGCCCGGGGATACGCAGTATTTT

V: TRBV5-1
size: NA
D: NA
J: TRBJ2-1
CDR3: CASSLGGESYNEQFF
DNA: TGCGCCAGCAGCTTGGGCGGGGAGTCCTACAATGAGCAGTTCTTC

V: TRBV20-1
size: NA
D: NA
J: TRBJ1-4
CDR3: CSASRGSNEKLFF
DNA: TGCAGTGCTAGTCGCGGGTCTAATGAAAAACTGTTTTTT

V: TRBV9
size: NA
D: NA
J: TRBJ2-1
CDR3: CASSVWSQFNEQFF
DNA: TGTGCCAGCAGCGTATGGAGCCAGTTCAATGAGCAGTTCTTC

V: TRBV7-9
size: NA
D: NA
J: TRBJ2-2
CDR3: CASSDFQGSLTGELFF
DNA: TGTGCCAGCAGCGACTTCCAGGGGTCCCTTACCGGGGAGCTGTTTTTT

V: TRBV7-9
size: NA
D: NA
J: TRBJ2-1
CDR3: CASSLAPGVSGGEQFF
DNA: TGTGCCAGCAGCTTAGCTCCGGGGGTGAGCGGAGGTGAGCAGTTCTTC

V: TRBV3-1/TRBV3-2
size: NA
D: NA
J: TRBJ1-1
CDR3: CASSHSAQGSAFF
DNA: TGTGCCAGCAGCCATTCCGCCCAGGGATCAGCTTTCTTT

V: TRBV5-6
size: NA
D: TRBD1
J: TRBJ1-6
CDR3: CASSSTDRYNSPLHF
DNA: TGTGCCAGCAGCTCGACGGACAGGTATAATTCACCCCTCCACTTT

V: TRBV19
size: few
D: TRBD2
J: TRBJ2-7
CDR3: CASSGQREGYEQYF
DNA: TGTGCCAGTAGCGGGCAGCGGGAGGGCTACGAGCAGTACTTC

V: TRBV6-6
size: NA
D: TRBD1
J: TRBJ2-7
CDR3: CASSYSGGQGGEQYF
DNA: TGTGCCAGCAGTTACTCTGGCGGACAGGGCGGGGAGCAGTACTTC

V: TRBV6-6
size: NA
D: TRBD1
J: TRBJ1-1
CDR3: CASSYSGQGPDEAFF
DNA: TGTGCCAGCAGTTACTCGGGACAGGGGCCTGATGAAGCTTTCTTT

V: TRBV15
size: NA
D: NA
J: TRBJ1-6
CDR3: CATSSGDSPLHF
DNA: TGTGCCACCAGCAGCGGGGATTCACCCCTCCACTTT

V: TRBV9
size: NA
D: NA
J: TRBJ1-1
CDR3: CASSVSGVTEAFF
DNA: TGTGCCAGCAGCGTATCAGGGGTCACTGAAGCTTTCTTT

V: TRBV5-1
size: NA
D: NA
J: TRBJ2-3
CDR3: CASSPEQGRTDTQYF
DNA: TGCGCCAGCAGCCCGGAGCAGGGCCGCACAGATACGCAGTATTTT

V: TRBV19
size: NA
D: NA
J: TRBJ2-7
CDR3: CASSITLSGVYEQYF
DNA: TGTGCCAGTAGTATAACACTGTCGGGGGTCTACGAGCAGTACTTC

V: TRBV18
size: NA
D: TRBD1
J: TRBJ2-6
CDR3: CASSKQGTGTPGANVLTF
DNA: TGTGCCAGCTCAAAGCAGGGGACAGGGACCCCTGGGGCCAACGTCCTGACTTTC